These T cell receptor beta chains were read from a single sample in a study of blood T cell repertoires in COVID-19. The method was immunoSEQ multiplex PCR; TCRdb's version includes in-frame clones alone and lacks a portion of them. The sample lists around 40,000 clones, about 87% occurring once. The material sequenced was peripheral blood. The receptors originated from a man in his forties or fifties with active or convalescent COVID-19. Both conserved end residues are trimmed from each CDR3. The order of the fields is J gene, clone size, V gene, CDR3 length, CDR3 protein. Size values are once, few and many counts, or a class for expanded clones, and some rows have none.

j_call: TRBJ2-7; clone_size: .; v_call: TRBV5-1; cdr3_length: 13; cdr3_aa: ASSPEGRRDYEQY
j_call: TRBJ1-4; clone_size: .; v_call: TRBV24-1; cdr3_length: 13; cdr3_aa: ATSENRGGGEKLF
j_call: TRBJ2-2; clone_size: .; v_call: TRBV29-1; cdr3_length: 12; cdr3_aa: SASGTTYTGELF
j_call: TRBJ1-2; clone_size: .; v_call: TRBV7-9; cdr3_length: 11; cdr3_aa: ASSVGPSYGYT
j_call: TRBJ2-1; clone_size: .; v_call: TRBV5-1; cdr3_length: 13; cdr3_aa: ASSLGGNSYNEQF
j_call: TRBJ1-3; clone_size: once; v_call: TRBV9; cdr3_length: 12; cdr3_aa: ASSVEVEGDTIY
j_call: TRBJ1-2; clone_size: .; v_call: TRBV5-1; cdr3_length: 14; cdr3_aa: ASSLWFGGRDYGYT
j_call: TRBJ2-1; clone_size: .; v_call: TRBV15; cdr3_length: 17; cdr3_aa: ATSRVGAGLAGVLGEQF
j_call: TRBJ2-7; clone_size: .; v_call: TRBV11-1; cdr3_length: 12; cdr3_aa: ASSPQGGTYEQY
j_call: TRBJ2-2; clone_size: .; v_call: TRBV11-3; cdr3_length: 13; cdr3_aa: ASSLRLAGTGELF
j_call: TRBJ1-2; clone_size: .; v_call: TRBV2; cdr3_length: 10; cdr3_aa: ASTQTIYGYT
j_call: TRBJ1-6; clone_size: once; v_call: TRBV28; cdr3_length: 12; cdr3_aa: ASSLRRRDSPLH
j_call: TRBJ2-5; clone_size: .; v_call: TRBV23-1; cdr3_length: 12; cdr3_aa: ASSPSGGEETQY
j_call: TRBJ1-1; clone_size: .; v_call: TRBV20-1; cdr3_length: 9; cdr3_aa: SGQGDTEAF